These T cell receptor beta chains were read from a single sample in a study of blood T cell repertoires in COVID-19. The table came from immunoSEQ multiplex PCR; TCRdb's copy has only in-frame clones and leaves some out. In the table there are almost 80,000 clones, around 83% of which are singletons. The sequencing input was peripheral blood. The receptors originated from a woman in her 70s with acute or convalescent COVID-19. Both conserved end residues are trimmed from each CDR3. The order of the fields is clone size, J gene, V gene, CDR3 protein. The size of a clone is reported for some rows only, either as once, few or many, or as a class for expanded clones.

abundance: NA; j_gene: TRBJ2-7; v_gene: TRBV18; CDR3aa: ASSPPTGAGEQY
abundance: NA; j_gene: TRBJ2-1; v_gene: TRBV12-3/TRBV12-4; CDR3aa: ASSHRTSGEF
abundance: NA; j_gene: TRBJ2-2; v_gene: TRBV3-1/TRBV3-2; CDR3aa: ASSPGGITGELF
abundance: NA; j_gene: TRBJ2-4; v_gene: TRBV19; CDR3aa: ASSIGQVQTDIQY
abundance: NA; j_gene: TRBJ1-6; v_gene: TRBV19; CDR3aa: ASSMALWQSVSSYNSPLH
abundance: few; j_gene: TRBJ2-3; v_gene: TRBV3-1/TRBV3-2; CDR3aa: ASSLISETDTQY
abundance: once; j_gene: TRBJ1-1; v_gene: TRBV27; CDR3aa: ASSLIDRDTEAF
abundance: NA; j_gene: TRBJ1-2; v_gene: TRBV29-1; CDR3aa: SVGQGGYGYT
abundance: NA; j_gene: TRBJ2-7; v_gene: TRBV7-6; CDR3aa: ASSPGRGYEQY
abundance: NA; j_gene: TRBJ1-2; v_gene: TRBV29-1; CDR3aa: SARQGFLYGYT
abundance: NA; j_gene: TRBJ2-5; v_gene: TRBV24-1; CDR3aa: ATSDWRAGNSKETQY
abundance: NA; j_gene: TRBJ1-5; v_gene: TRBV3-1/TRBV3-2; CDR3aa: ASSQDPLQPQH
abundance: once; j_gene: TRBJ2-2; v_gene: TRBV29-1; CDR3aa: SVSLGANTGELF
abundance: NA; j_gene: TRBJ1-2; v_gene: TRBV6-5; CDR3aa: ASSQGQGFSYT
abundance: NA; j_gene: TRBJ1-5; v_gene: TRBV6-6; CDR3aa: ASSYDSVFNQPQH
abundance: NA; j_gene: TRBJ1-1; v_gene: TRBV5-6; CDR3aa: ASSLVLGLSGLTEAF
abundance: NA; j_gene: TRBJ2-5; v_gene: TRBV27; CDR3aa: ASSSRGSTGGVETQY
abundance: few; j_gene: TRBJ2-3; v_gene: TRBV7-9; CDR3aa: ASSLFTGTDTQY
abundance: NA; j_gene: TRBJ1-5; v_gene: TRBV19; CDR3aa: ASSISSGIGNQPQH
abundance: NA; j_gene: TRBJ1-2; v_gene: TRBV6-5; CDR3aa: ASSTANYGYT
abundance: NA; j_gene: TRBJ2-7; v_gene: TRBV2; CDR3aa: ASSEEGRDYEYEQY
abundance: once; j_gene: TRBJ1-4; v_gene: TRBV2; CDR3aa: ASSEARGEKLF
abundance: NA; j_gene: TRBJ1-2; v_gene: TRBV2; CDR3aa: ASSEALDRQVPSYGYT
abundance: NA; j_gene: TRBJ2-1; v_gene: TRBV12-1; CDR3aa: ASSSFHSGSPYNEQF
abundance: few; j_gene: TRBJ1-4; v_gene: TRBV5-1; CDR3aa: ASSPGLNEKLF
abundance: NA; j_gene: TRBJ2-1; v_gene: TRBV10-1; CDR3aa: ASSPGTGSYNEQF
abundance: NA; j_gene: TRBJ1-5; v_gene: TRBV24-1; CDR3aa: ATSDPGGNQPQH
abundance: NA; j_gene: TRBJ2-1; v_gene: TRBV7-9; CDR3aa: ASSLGNSYNEQF
abundance: NA; j_gene: TRBJ1-5; v_gene: TRBV29-1; CDR3aa: SARLQGNNQPQH
abundance: NA; j_gene: TRBJ2-5; v_gene: TRBV5-1; CDR3aa: ASSLEGGPWETQY
abundance: NA; j_gene: TRBJ1-4; v_gene: TRBV20-1; CDR3aa: SASPGTGDEKLF
abundance: once; j_gene: TRBJ1-2; v_gene: TRBV4-1; CDR3aa: ASSQGRGLSGYT
abundance: NA; j_gene: TRBJ1-5; v_gene: TRBV6-5; CDR3aa: ASRPGQQFNQPQH
abundance: NA; j_gene: TRBJ2-2; v_gene: TRBV5-1; CDR3aa: ASSGTSGRTTSDTGELF
abundance: NA; j_gene: TRBJ2-1; v_gene: TRBV7-2; CDR3aa: ASSSRTGQGYNEQF
abundance: once; j_gene: TRBJ2-5; v_gene: TRBV23-1; CDR3aa: ASGESQGEETQY
abundance: few; j_gene: TRBJ1-1; v_gene: TRBV14; CDR3aa: ASSQAITGGNTEAF
abundance: NA; j_gene: TRBJ2-3; v_gene: TRBV6-1; CDR3aa: ASSEVERLLTDTQY
abundance: NA; j_gene: TRBJ2-4; v_gene: TRBV19; CDR3aa: ASKESALAKNIQY
abundance: NA; j_gene: TRBJ2-1; v_gene: TRBV11-1; CDR3aa: ASSSRQGPLNEQF
abundance: NA; j_gene: TRBJ1-1; v_gene: TRBV6-5; CDR3aa: ASSRQGENTEAF
abundance: NA; j_gene: TRBJ1-3; v_gene: TRBV6-5; CDR3aa: ASRQSSGNTIY
abundance: NA; j_gene: TRBJ2-7; v_gene: TRBV7-2; CDR3aa: ASSPQPHLIDRKR
abundance: few; j_gene: TRBJ1-1; v_gene: TRBV27; CDR3aa: ASSSIQGDEAF
abundance: once; j_gene: TRBJ2-1; v_gene: TRBV20-1; CDR3aa: SAHYNEQF
abundance: NA; j_gene: TRBJ2-3; v_gene: TRBV11-2; CDR3aa: ASSLRLAGVGSSTDTQY
abundance: NA; j_gene: TRBJ1-4; v_gene: TRBV15; CDR3aa: ATSARRGTTNEKLF
abundance: NA; j_gene: TRBJ2-5; v_gene: TRBV7-3; CDR3aa: ASSLQGSRETQY
abundance: NA; j_gene: TRBJ2-5; v_gene: TRBV18; CDR3aa: ASSRQGQVEETQY
abundance: NA; j_gene: TRBJ1-1; v_gene: TRBV18; CDR3aa: ASSSLRPGAEKAF
abundance: once; j_gene: TRBJ2-5; v_gene: TRBV19; CDR3aa: ASSIQGQLQETQY
abundance: NA; j_gene: TRBJ2-7; v_gene: TRBV11-2; CDR3aa: ASSSPGTGNYEQY